This is a list of T cell receptor beta chains from one sample in a study of T cells in Graves' hyperthyroidism and ophthalmopathy. TCRdb recomputed calls from the multiplex PCR reads with MiXCR, one row per CDR3 protein. This sample carries approximately 400,000 distinct CDR3 sequences, 14% to 15% of them seen once, and the ten largest clones take approximately 30%. Sequenced material: blood. The receptor source for this set is a woman in her twenties or thirties with Graves' hyperthyroidism. The CDR3 runs from the conserved cysteine through the conserved F or W. The D gene is left open where the match is weak. Not every row has a clone size; where given, it reads once, few, many or a size class.

j_call v_call clone_size d_call cdr3_aa cdr3_nt
TRBJ2-7 TRBV7-9 many TRBD1 CASSSRTGGEQYF TGTGCCAGCAGCTCCCGGACAGGGGGCGAGCAGTACTTC
TRBJ1-1 TRBV9 once . CASSAGRGGGNTEAFF TGTGCCAGCAGCGCCGGAAGGGGAGGGGGGAACACTGAAGCTTTCTTT
TRBJ2-7 TRBV12-3/TRBV12-4 many TRBD1 CASSSPGQGAQEQYF TGTGCCAGCAGCAGTCCGGGACAGGGGGCGCAAGAGCAGTACTTC
TRBJ2-1 TRBV20-1 many TRBD2 CSATSGTSDNEQFF TGCAGTGCTACCTCCGGAACTAGCGACAATGAGCAGTTCTTC
TRBJ1-3 TRBV7-6 . . CASSLEGGAGNTIYF TGTGCCAGCAGCTTAGAGGGGGGTGCTGGAAACACCATATATTTT
TRBJ1-2 TRBV18 many TRBD1 CASSPGQNYGYTF TGTGCCAGCTCACCGGGACAGAACTATGGCTACACCTTC
TRBJ1-6 TRBV7-3 . . CASSLRPQGSNSPLHF TGTGCCAGCAGCTTAAGACCCCAGGGATCTAATTCACCCCTCCACTTT
TRBJ2-1 TRBV5-4 . TRBD2 CASSTWDLAGGPEQFF TGTGCCAGCAGCACCTGGGACCTAGCGGGAGGTCCTGAGCAGTTCTTC
TRBJ1-5 TRBV19 few . CASTPVGGPRQPQHF TGTGCCAGTACCCCGGTCGGGGGGCCTCGTCAGCCCCAGCATTTT
TRBJ2-1 TRBV7-9 many . CASSLAASLLLGNEQFF TGTGCCAGCAGCTTAGCGGCTAGCCTTTTGTTGGGCAATGAGCAGTTCTTC
TRBJ2-2 TRBV3-1 many . CASSQGGSGELFF TGTGCCAGCAGCCAAGGGGGGAGCGGGGAGCTGTTTTTT
TRBJ1-4 TRBV9 . TRBD1 CASSRMGQINEKLFF TGTGCCAGCAGCAGAATGGGACAGATTAATGAAAAACTGTTTTTT
TRBJ2-5 TRBV3-1 few TRBD1 CASRARGRLETQYF TGTGCCAGCAGGGCCAGGGGGCGTCTAGAGACCCAGTACTTC
TRBJ2-1 TRBV18 . TRBD1 CASSPPAGTGRDEQFF TGTGCCAGCTCACCCCCTGCCGGGACAGGGCGTGATGAGCAGTTCTTC
TRBJ2-1 TRBV24-1 . . CATRGGLNEQFF TGTGCCACCAGGGGGGGGCTCAATGAGCAGTTCTTC
TRBJ1-1 TRBV5-1 many TRBD1 CASSRGWTSGQINTEAFF TGCGCCAGCAGCCGTGGGTGGACCTCGGGACAGATAAACACTGAAGCTTTCTTT
TRBJ1-2 TRBV29-1 . . CSVEDNNYGYTF TGCAGCGTTGAAGATAACAACTATGGCTACACCTTC
TRBJ1-2 TRBV19 . . CASSTGLLIPYGYTF TGTGCCAGTAGTACAGGACTACTTATACCATATGGCTACACCTTC
TRBJ2-2 TRBV27 few TRBD1 CASSTGTGNGELFF TGTGCCAGCAGTACCGGGACAGGTAACGGGGAGCTGTTTTTT
TRBJ2-5 TRBV18 few . CASSPPATLQETQYF TGTGCCAGCTCACCACCGGCGACACTCCAAGAGACCCAGTACTTC
TRBJ1-2 TRBV6-2/TRBV6-3 many . CASSRGRGYGYTF TGTGCCAGCAGTCGCGGCCGGGGCTATGGCTACACCTTC
TRBJ2-7 TRBV3-1 many TRBD1 CASSQETGGFYEQYF TGTGCCAGCAGCCAAGAGACAGGGGGCTTCTACGAGCAGTACTTC
TRBJ2-3 TRBV11-3 many TRBD1 CASSLGHRTGGADTQYF TGTGCCAGCAGCTTAGGACATCGGACAGGGGGCGCAGATACGCAGTATTTT
TRBJ2-7 TRBV12-3/TRBV12-4 many TRBD1 CASRRTGTYEQYF TGTGCCAGCAGAAGGACAGGTACCTACGAGCAGTACTTC
TRBJ2-7 TRBV28 many TRBD2 CASSSGLAELYAGHF TGTGCCAGCAGTTCCGGACTAGCGGAGCTCTACGCGGGGCACTTC
TRBJ2-1 TRBV19 few . CASAGIDRGQFF TGTGCCAGCGCCGGGATCGACCGTGGACAGTTCTTC
TRBJ1-1 TRBV15 . . CATSRDRTYRAAFF TGTGCCACCAGCAGAGATCGGACTTACAGGGCAGCTTTCTTT
TRBJ2-5 TRBV29-1 . . CSAQDTPQETQYF TGCAGCGCCCAGGACACTCCCCAAGAGACCCAGTACTTC